One and the same sample provided the 17 T cell receptor beta chains below, sequenced in a study of blood T cell repertoires in COVID-19 (dated by TCRdb to 2018 to 2020). The library came from the immunoSEQ multiplex PCR assay. Drawn from immuneACCESS, this table holds only the in-frame rearrangements with V and J called that TCRdb kept. Clones are partly lost; checked studies trace under half to an unresolved V gene and leave the rest unexplained. Recorded for this sample are some 330,000 clones; around 92% of them occurred a single time. The top ten clonotypes cover 1.5% to 2% of the sample. The sequenced material came from peripheral blood. These receptors were collected from a woman in her 30s with COVID-19, enrolled during active disease.

The chain links TRBV2 to TRBJ1-3, with D perhaps TRBD1 (5 bases). Germline values: CDR1 SNHLY, CDR2 FYNNEI. Trimming took 4 bases from V and 2 from J, leaving 24 bases between them. This CDR3 has 19 residues. DNA of the CDR3: TGTGCCAGCAGTGTCCCAATGCAAAGGTCGACAGAGACTGGAAACACCATATATTTT. Translated, it gives CASSVPMQRSTETGNTIYF.

The chain has TRBV7-2 and TRBJ2-4; TRBD2 might be the D (7 bases). The CDR3 sequence is 17 residues long. Trimming cost V 1 base and J 7 bases, with 20 bases left between them. Germline V gene data show CDR1 as SGHTA and CDR2 as FQGNSA. CDR3 protein: CASSLGIIRGARNIQYF. The CDR3 nucleotides are TGTGCCAGCAGCTTAGGAATCATCCGGGGGGCCAGGAACATTCAGTACTTC.

On this clone itself: Other DNA sequences in the same sample also yield this CDR3. V is TRBV5-6 and J is TRBJ1-5; D remains unclear. This CDR3 is 15 amino acids long. The germline V gene has CDR1 SGHDT and CDR2 YYEEEE. The germline V and J ends were trimmed by 0 bases and 4 bases, with 11 bases remaining between them. The CDR3 nucleotides read TGTGCCAGCAGCTTGGGGCCAGGTGGGAATCAGCCCCAGCATTTT. Amino acid sequence: CASSLGPGGNQPQHF.

V usage is TRBV15 and J usage is TRBJ2-1; D not resolved. Germline V gene sequence: CDR1 LNHNV, CDR2 YYDKDF (reference sequence). Trimming cost V 6 bases and J 0 bases, with 9 bases left between them. The CDR3 runs to 14 residues. The CDR3 sequence is CATRRSISYNEQFF. In DNA, the CDR3 is TGTGCCACCAGAAGAAGCATCTCCTACAATGAGCAGTTCTTC.

Points on this clone: One end of the junction does not line up with germline, which may come from a read error. The V gene is TRBV11-3, the J gene TRBJ2-7; D unclear. Per the germline V gene, CDR1 is SGHNT and CDR2 is YENEEA. The CDR3 is 15 amino acids. The CDR3 nucleotides are TGTGCCGGCAGCTTAGATCGGATACGCGGCCACGAGCAGTACTTC. Protein sequence: CAGSLDRIRGHEQYF.

The rearrangement uses TRBV3-1 (or the pseudogene TRBV3-2) and TRBJ2-3, with 11 bases fitting TRBD2. The CDR3 runs 18 residues. Germline values: CDR1 LGHDT, CDR2 YNNKEL (reference sequence). With V trimmed by 4 bases and J by 8 bases, 17 bases remained unmatched. CDR3 sequence reads: CASSLVAGGFFSPRTQYF. CDR3 nucleotide sequence: TGTGCCAGCAGCCTTGTAGCGGGGGGGTTCTTCAGTCCCCGTACGCAGTATTTT.

The chain links TRBV6-5 to TRBJ2-5; 10 nucleotides align to TRBD1. Trimming cost V 7 bases and J 4 bases; bases outside gene matches: 6. Germline assignment: CDR1 MNHEY and CDR2 SVGAGI. The CDR3 is made up of 14 amino acids. CDR3 amino acids: CASNRQGAGETQYF. DNA of the CDR3: TGTGCCAGCAATAGACAGGGGGCCGGAGAGACCCAGTACTTC.

V and J are TRBV2 and TRBJ1-5, with D perhaps matching TRBD1 (5 bases). From germline, CDR1 is SNHLY and CDR2 FYNNEI. V was shortened by 8 bases and J by 2 bases, with 13 bases between the two germline ends. CDR3 length: 14 residues. CDR3 residues: CASGSGIGNQPQHF. The CDR3 DNA sequence: TGTGCCAGCGGCTCAGGGATTGGCAATCAGCCCCAGCATTTT.

The rearrangement links TRBV6-5 to TRBJ1-5, with D maybe TRBD1 (6 bases). The CDR3 runs to 15 residues. The germline V and J ends were trimmed by 5 bases and 4 bases, with 15 bases remaining between them. Germline CDR1 is MNHEY and CDR2 is SVGAGI. This chain's CDR3 is CASSNRQVGNQPQHF. The DNA of the CDR3 is TGTGCCAGCAGTAACCGACAGGTGGGTAATCAGCCCCAGCATTTT.

The V gene is TRBV5-1, the J gene TRBJ2-6, with D possibly matching TRBD2 (5 bases). Per germline, CDR1 SGHRS and CDR2 YFSETQ. CDR3 size: 17 residues. The V gene lost 1 base and the J gene lost 3 bases, with 14 bases spanning the gap. The CDR3 nucleotides read TGCGCCAGCAGCTTGTACAGAGGGAACTTTGGGGCCAACGTCCTGACTTTC. It is translated as CASSLYRGNFGANVLTF.

The chain is built from TRBV11-2 and TRBJ1-2; the D is unclear. Trimming cost V 5 bases and J 4 bases, with 20 bases left between them. The V gene's germline CDR1 is SGHAT and CDR2 FQNNGV. The CDR3 is 16 residues long. This CDR3 is CASSSGLDRRVYGYTF. The CDR3 DNA follows: TGTGCCAGCAGCAGTGGCCTAGACCGAAGAGTCTATGGCTACACCTTC. Full variable domain (outside the CDR3, taken from reference TRBV11-2 and TRBJ1-2): EAGVAQSPRYKIIEKRQSVAFWCNPISGHATLYWYQQILGQGPKLLIQFQNNGVVDDSQLPKDRFSAERLKGVDSTLKIQPAKLEDSAVYLCASSSGLDRRVYGYTFGSGTRLTVV.

The V call is TRBV28, the J call TRBJ1-2; 8 positions match TRBD1. After removal of 2 bases from V and 6 bases from J, the junction contained 5 bases not matched to a gene. In germline, CDR1 is MDHEN, CDR2 SYDVKM. The CDR3 sequence is 14 residues long. The CDR3 DNA reads as TGTGCCAGCAGTTTACAGGCAGGGGGCAATGGCTACACCTTC. Its protein is CASSLQAGGNGYTF.

J is TRBJ1-1 and V is TRBV19; 10 bases are shared with TRBD1. The germline V gene has CDR1 LNHDA and CDR2 SQIVND (reference sequence). This CDR3 is 17 amino acids long. With V trimmed by 8 bases and J by 4 bases, 16 bases remained unmatched. The CDR3 loop reads CASSSQTGGSRGTEAFF. For the CDR3, the DNA is TGTGCCAGTTCGAGTCAGACAGGGGGCTCTCGGGGCACTGAAGCTTTCTTT.

In its sample, this clone was seen once. The J gene is TRBJ1-1, the V gene TRBV30, with TRBD1 matching 10 bases. CDR1 and CDR2 from the germline V gene are GTSNPN and SVGIG (reference sequence). This CDR3 comprises 15 residues. J gave up 5 bases and V 4 bases, and 10 bases lay outside the gene matches. The CDR3 loop is CAWKGGGQGSTEAFF. The CDR3 nucleotides read TGTGCCTGGAAGGGAGGGGGACAGGGGTCTACTGAAGCTTTCTTT.

The CDR3 DNA follows: TGTGCCAGTAGTATTAAGGGTGACCTAGCGGGGTTGAGCGGGGAGCTGTTTTTT. Encoded protein: CASSIKGDLAGLSGELFF. The chain couples TRBV19 to TRBJ2-2; TRBD2 matches 9 bases. Trimming at V came to 3 bases and at J to 7 bases, leaving 15 bases not matched to a gene. The CDR3 loop spans 18 amino acids. Germline V gene data show CDR1 as LNHDA and CDR2 as SQIVND (reference sequence).

The rearrangement uses TRBV28 and TRBJ2-1; D not certain. V lost 5 bases and J lost 2, with 7 bases in between. This CDR3 is built from 13 residues. Germline assignment: CDR1 MDHEN and CDR2 SYDVKM. In DNA, the CDR3 is TGTGCCAGCAGTATCGAGCCCTACAATGAGCAGTTCTTC. Translating gives CASSIEPYNEQFF. Drawing the rest from reference TRBV28 and TRBJ2-1, the complete variable domain is DVKVTQSSRYLVKRTGEKVFLECVQDMDHENMFWYRQDPGLGLRLIYFSYDVKMKEKGDIPEGYSVSREKKERFSLILESASTNQTSMYLCASSIEPYNEQFFGPGTRLTVL.

CDR3: CASSLRENEKLFF. CDR3 sequence (DNA): TGTGCCAGCAGTTTAAGGGAGAATGAAAAACTGTTTTTT. The gene calls are TRBV12-3 or TRBV12-4 and TRBJ1-4; no clear D gene. The CDR3 extends over 13 amino acids. Trimming took off 2 bases at V and 5 bases at J, with 6 bases between the two ends.